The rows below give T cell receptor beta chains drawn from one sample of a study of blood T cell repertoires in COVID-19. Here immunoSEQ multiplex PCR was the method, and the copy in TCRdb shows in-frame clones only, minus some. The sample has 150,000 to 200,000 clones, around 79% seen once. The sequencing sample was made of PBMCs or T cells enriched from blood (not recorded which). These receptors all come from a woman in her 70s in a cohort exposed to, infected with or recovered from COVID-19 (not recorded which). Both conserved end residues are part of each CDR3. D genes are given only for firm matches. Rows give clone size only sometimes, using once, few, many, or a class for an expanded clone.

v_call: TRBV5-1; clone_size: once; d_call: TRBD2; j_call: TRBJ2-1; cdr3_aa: CASSLDLAGRLFNEQFF; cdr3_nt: TGCGCCAGCAGCTTGGATCTAGCGGGACGACTCTTCAATGAGCAGTTCTTC
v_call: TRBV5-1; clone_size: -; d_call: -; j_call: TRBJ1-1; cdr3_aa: CASSLYTGSNTEAFF; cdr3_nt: TGCGCCAGCAGCTTATATACCGGGTCAAACACTGAAGCTTTCTTT
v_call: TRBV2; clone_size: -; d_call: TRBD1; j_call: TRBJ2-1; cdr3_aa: CASKKTGADEQFF; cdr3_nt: TGTGCCAGCAAAAAGACAGGGGCTGATGAGCAGTTCTTC
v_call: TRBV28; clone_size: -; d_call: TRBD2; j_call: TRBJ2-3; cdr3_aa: CASSFLRTSRTDTQYF; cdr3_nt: TGTGCCAGCAGTTTTCTGAGGACTAGCCGGACAGATACGCAGTATTTT
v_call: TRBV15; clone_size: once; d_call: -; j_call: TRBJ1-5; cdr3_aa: CATSREASGRQNQPQHF; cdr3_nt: TGTGCCACCAGCAGAGAGGCCTCCGGGAGACAAAATCAGCCCCAGCATTTT
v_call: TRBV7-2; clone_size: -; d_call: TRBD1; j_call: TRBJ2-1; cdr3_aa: CASKQGAQNEQFF; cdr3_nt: TGTGCCAGCAAGCAGGGGGCTCAAAATGAGCAGTTCTTC
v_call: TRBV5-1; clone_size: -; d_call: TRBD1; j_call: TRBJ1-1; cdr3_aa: CASSFPGTANTEAFF; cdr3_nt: TGCGCCAGCAGCTTCCCCGGGACAGCGAACACTGAAGCTTTCTTT
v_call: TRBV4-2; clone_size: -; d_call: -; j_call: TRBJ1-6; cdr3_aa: CASSQDRRGSPLHF; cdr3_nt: TGTGCCAGCAGCCAAGATAGAAGGGGCTCACCCCTCCACTTT
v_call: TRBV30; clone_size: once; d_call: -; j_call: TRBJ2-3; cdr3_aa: CAWSVHSGDTQYF; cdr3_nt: TGTGCCTGGAGTGTTCACAGCGGGGATACGCAGTATTTT
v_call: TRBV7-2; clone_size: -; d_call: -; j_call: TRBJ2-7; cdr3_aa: CASPSDPLDRLGSYEQYF; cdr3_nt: TGTGCCAGCCCCTCCGATCCCCTTGACAGGCTTGGGTCCTACGAGCAGTACTTC
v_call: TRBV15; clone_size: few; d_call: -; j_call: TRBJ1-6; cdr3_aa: CATRPGRDYNSPLHF; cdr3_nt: TGTGCCACCAGGCCCGGTCGGGACTATAATTCACCCCTCCACTTT
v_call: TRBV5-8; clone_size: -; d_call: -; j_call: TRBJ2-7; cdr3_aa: CASFRGTYEQYF; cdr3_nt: TGTGCCAGCTTCAGGGGCACCTACGAGCAGTACTTC
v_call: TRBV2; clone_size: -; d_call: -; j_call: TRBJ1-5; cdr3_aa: CASAVGGGGPQHF; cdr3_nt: TGTGCCAGCGCGGTCGGGGGGGGAGGGCCCCAGCATTTT
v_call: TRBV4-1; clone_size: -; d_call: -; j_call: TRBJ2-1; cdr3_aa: CASSHPRMSYNEQFF; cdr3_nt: TGCGCCAGCAGCCACCCTAGGATGAGCTACAATGAGCAGTTCTTC
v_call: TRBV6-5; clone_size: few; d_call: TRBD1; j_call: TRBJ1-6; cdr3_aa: CASSKYRDSNSPLHF; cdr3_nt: TGTGCCAGCAGTAAGTACCGGGACAGCAATTCACCCCTCCACTTT
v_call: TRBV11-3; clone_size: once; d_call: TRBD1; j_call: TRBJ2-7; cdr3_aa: CASSPWEGGQGNEQYF; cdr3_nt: TGTGCCAGCAGCCCCTGGGAGGGGGGACAGGGCAACGAGCAGTACTTC
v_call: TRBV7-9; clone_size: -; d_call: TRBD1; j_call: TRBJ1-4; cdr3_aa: CASSLGSGQEVEKLFF; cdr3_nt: TGTGCCAGCAGCTTAGGATCCGGACAGGAGGTCGAAAAACTGTTTTTT
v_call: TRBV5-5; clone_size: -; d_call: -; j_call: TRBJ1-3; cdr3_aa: CASSLAREGGNTIYF; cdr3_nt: TGTGCCAGCAGCTTGGCCAGGGAAGGTGGAAACACCATATATTTT
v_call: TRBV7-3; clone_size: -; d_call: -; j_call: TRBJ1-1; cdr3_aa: CASSSGQPNTEAFF; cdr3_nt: TGTGCCAGCAGCTCCGGACAGCCCAACACTGAAGCTTTCTTT
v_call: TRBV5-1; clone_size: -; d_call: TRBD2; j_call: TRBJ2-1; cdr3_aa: CASRTGLPSDEQFF; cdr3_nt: TGCGCCAGCAGAACGGGACTACCATCCGATGAGCAGTTCTTC
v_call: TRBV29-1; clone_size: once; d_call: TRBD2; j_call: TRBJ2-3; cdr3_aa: CSATGTSGSTDTQYF; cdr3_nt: TGCAGCGCCACCGGGACTAGCGGTAGCACAGATACGCAGTATTTT
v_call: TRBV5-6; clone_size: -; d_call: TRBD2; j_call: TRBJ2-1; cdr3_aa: CASSLFTSGRGGEQFF; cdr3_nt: TGTGCCAGCAGCTTGTTTACTAGCGGGAGAGGTGGTGAGCAGTTCTTC
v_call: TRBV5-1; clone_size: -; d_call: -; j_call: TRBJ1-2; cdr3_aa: CASSLGDWDNYGYTF; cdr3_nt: TGCGCCAGCAGCTTGGGGGACTGGGATAACTATGGCTACACCTTC
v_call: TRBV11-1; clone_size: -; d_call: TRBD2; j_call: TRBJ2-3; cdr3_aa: CASRSGGWIDTQYF; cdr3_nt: TGTGCCAGCAGATCCGGGGGGTGGATAGATACGCAGTATTTT
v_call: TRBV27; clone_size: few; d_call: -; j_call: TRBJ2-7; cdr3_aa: CASKAGSGEQYF; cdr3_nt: TGTGCCAGCAAGGCGGGCTCGGGCGAGCAGTACTTC
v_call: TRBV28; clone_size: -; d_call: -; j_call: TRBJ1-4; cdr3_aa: CASRGLTAAATNEKLFF; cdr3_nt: TGTGCCAGCAGGGGCCTCACTGCCGCTGCAACTAATGAAAAACTGTTTTTT
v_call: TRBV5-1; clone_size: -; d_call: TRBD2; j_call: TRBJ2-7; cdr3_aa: CASSWAGGRYEQYF; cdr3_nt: TGCGCCAGCTCGTGGGCGGGAGGTCGATACGAGCAGTACTTC
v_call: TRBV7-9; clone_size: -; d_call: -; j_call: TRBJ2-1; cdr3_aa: CASSLGELEQFF; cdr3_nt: TGTGCCAGCAGCTTAGGGGAGCTAGAGCAGTTCTTC
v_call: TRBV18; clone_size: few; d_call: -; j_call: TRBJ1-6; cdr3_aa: CASLGLMNSPLHF; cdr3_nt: TGTGCCAGCTTGGGGCTTATGAATTCACCCCTCCACTTT
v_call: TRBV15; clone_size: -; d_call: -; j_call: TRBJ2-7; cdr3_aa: CATSPEPGSVHEQYF; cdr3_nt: TGTGCCACCAGCCCTGAGCCAGGATCAGTCCACGAGCAGTACTTC
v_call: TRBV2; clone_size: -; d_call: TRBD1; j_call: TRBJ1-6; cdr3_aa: CASSVDRGNSPLHF; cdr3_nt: TGTGCCAGCAGTGTAGACAGGGGGAATTCACCCCTCCACTTT
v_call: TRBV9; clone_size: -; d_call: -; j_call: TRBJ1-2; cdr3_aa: CASSGGEGYGYTF; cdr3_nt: TGTGCCAGCAGCGGAGGGGAGGGGTATGGCTACACCTTC